Presented here are 25 T cell receptor beta chains from one specimen sequenced in a study of T cell changes during pregnancy in multiple sclerosis (dated by TCRdb to about 2019). The protocol used for the library was the immunoSEQ multiplex PCR assay. This immuneACCESS table, as held by TCRdb, lists in-frame sequences with V and J called but not all clones. Of the missing ones, under half trace to an unresolved V gene in checked studies; the others have no known cause. The sample table contains approximately 100,000 clones; only one count was recorded for 75% to 95% of them. The ten most abundant clones make up about 1.6% of the sample. The sequencing here drew on peripheral blood, taken before pregnancy. All receptors derive from a female donor with multiple sclerosis, enrolled in a pregnancy study.

The chain is built from TRBV19 and TRBJ2-5; the D gene is possibly TRBD1 (6 bases). The CDR3 has 15 residues. The germline V and J ends were trimmed by 6 bases and 3 bases, with 17 bases remaining between them. Looked up from germline, CDR1 is LNHDA and CDR2 is SQIVND (reference sequence). The CDR3, as DNA: TGTGCCAGTAGCGAACCGGGACGGGACAAAGAGACCCAGTACTTC. The encoded protein is CASSEPGRDKETQYF.

The table lists this clone with a count of one. The rearrangement joins TRBV29-1 to TRBJ2-7; 14 nucleotides align to TRBD2. Germline lookup yields CDR1 SQVTM and CDR2 ANQGSEA. After removal of 1 base from V and 7 bases from J, the junction contained 12 bases not matched to a gene. The CDR3 consists of 17 residues. CDR3 DNA: TGCAGCGTTGAAGCCTTCCCGGCGGGACTAGCGGGAGTGGAGCAGTACTTC. Its protein product is CSVEAFPAGLAGVEQYF.

In its sample, this clone was seen once. The CDR3 loop is CASRPGTSGSSYNEQFF. The CDR3 coding sequence is TGTGCCAGCAGACCCGGGACTAGCGGGAGCTCCTACAATGAGCAGTTCTTC. The chain recombines TRBV5-4 with TRBJ2-1, with 14 bases fitting TRBD2. After removal of 5 bases from V and 0 bases from J, the junction contained 4 bases not matched to a gene. The CDR3 spans 17 residues. Germline V gene sequence: CDR1 SGHNT, CDR2 YYREEE (reference sequence).

This chain uses TRBV19 with TRBJ2-7; no reliable D call. The CDR3 extends over 14 amino acids. Germline CDR1 and CDR2: LNHDA and SQIVND (reference sequence). Trimming removed 1 base from V and 3 bases from J, with 10 bases in between. CDR3 region: CASSIGGRIYEQYF. The CDR3 DNA is TGTGCCAGTAGTATAGGCGGCCGGATCTACGAGCAGTACTTC.

J is TRBJ2-4 and V is TRBV4-1, with 13 bases identical to TRBD2. Germline V lookup: CDR1 MGHRA, CDR2 YSYEKL. J gave up 0 bases and V 3 bases, and 8 bases lay outside the gene matches. The CDR3 is made up of 19 amino acids. CDR3 amino acids: CASSQAGLAGAPAKNIQYF. CDR3 bases: TGCGCCAGCAGCCAGGCCGGACTAGCGGGGGCCCCAGCCAAAAACATTCAGTACTTC.

The chain combines TRBV7-9 with TRBJ2-1; perhaps TRBD1 as D (6 bases). Trimming pared 8 bases from V and 4 bases from J, leaving 24 bases between. Germline CDR1 and CDR2: SEHNR and FQNEAQ (reference sequence). This CDR3 contains 17 residues. CDR3 DNA: TGTGCCAGCCTGAGGGCACTAGATATAGGGGGATACAATGAGCAGTTCTTC. This gives the protein CASLRALDIGGYNEQFF.

Here the CDR3 reads CASRRGNYGYTF. As DNA, the CDR3 is TGTGCCAGCAGGCGGGGAAACTATGGCTACACCTTC. V usage is TRBV6-5 and J usage is TRBJ1-2; D not certain. Per the germline V gene, CDR1 is MNHEY and CDR2 is SVGAGI. The CDR3 sequence is 12 residues long. The V and J ends lost 6 bases and 2 bases respectively, with 7 bases between them.

This chain connects TRBV2 to TRBJ2-5; a possible D gene is TRBD2 (5 bases). Deletions cut 2 bases from V and 2 bases from J, with 12 bases between. From germline, CDR1 is SNHLY and CDR2 FYNNEI. This CDR3 has 15 amino acids. CDR3 residues: CASSEPDGMQETQYF. The CDR3 DNA is TGTGCCAGCAGTGAACCTGACGGGATGCAAGAGACCCAGTACTTC.

J is TRBJ1-1 and V is TRBV5-4; D is unresolved. The V gene's germline CDR1 is SGHNT and CDR2 YYREEE (reference sequence). This CDR3 has 13 amino acids. V lost 1 base and J 5 bases, leaving 9 bases between the germline ends. The CDR3 here is CASSLFWETEAFF. The CDR3 DNA sequence: TGTGCCAGCAGCTTGTTCTGGGAGACTGAAGCTTTCTTT.

This clone was seen a handful of times. This chain uses TRBV7-2 with TRBJ1-2, with D possibly being TRBD1 (6 bases). This CDR3 region has 14 residues. In germline, CDR1 is SGHTA, CDR2 FQGNSA. V lost 6 bases and J lost 3, with 14 bases in between. In DNA, the CDR3 is TGTGCCAGCAGGTTTACAGGGTCTGACTATGGCTACACCTTC. Translating it yields CASRFTGSDYGYTF.

V and J are TRBV11-3 and TRBJ2-5, with 14 bases fitting TRBD2. The ends lost 5 bases at V and 4 bases at J; junction bases unmatched: 9. The CDR3 has 17 amino acids. Germline CDR1 reads SGHNT; CDR2 reads YENEEA. The CDR3 sequence: CASSRSQTSGGAETQYF. Here the CDR3 DNA reads TGTGCCAGCAGCCGTTCCCAGACTAGCGGGGGGGCAGAGACCCAGTACTTC.

The chain uses TRBV7-2 and TRBJ2-7, with TRBD2 matching over 8 bases. The CDR3 has 15 residues. From germline, CDR1 is SGHTA and CDR2 FQGNSA. Trimming took 5 bases from V and 0 from J; bases not matched to a gene: 6. In DNA, the CDR3 is TGTGCCAGCAGCCCTAGCGGGCGGAGCTCCTACGAGCAGTACTTC. It is translated as CASSPSGRSSYEQYF.

The chain carries TRBV6-6 and TRBJ1-6; tentatively, D is TRBD1 (6 bases). This CDR3 has 15 amino acids. Between the trimmed V and J ends, which lost 6 bases and 0 bases, there was a span of 9 bases. Germline loops: CDR1 MNHNY, CDR2 SVGAGI (reference sequence). As DNA, the CDR3 is TGTGCCAGCAGACCACAGGGCTCCTATAATTCACCCCTCCACTTT. Translated: CASRPQGSYNSPLHF.

The chain carries TRBV19 and TRBJ1-2, with TRBD1 as a possible D gene (5 bases). This CDR3 region has 16 residues. With 0 bases removed from V and 0 bases from J, the gap between germline ends came to 11 bases. From germline, CDR1 is LNHDA and CDR2 SQIVND (reference sequence). In nucleotides, the CDR3 is TGTGCCAGTAGTATAGATGCGGGGGGTACTAACTATGGCTACACCTTC. It is translated as CASSIDAGGTNYGYTF.

This chain uses TRBV16 with TRBJ1-2, with unresolved D. V was trimmed by 1 base and J by 7 bases, leaving 7 bases between them. CDR1 and CDR2 (germline): KGHSY, FQNENV. The CDR3 sequence is 12 residues long. The CDR3 loop reads CASSQYYSGYTF. The CDR3 nucleotides read TGTGCCAGCAGCCAATACTATAGTGGCTACACCTTC.

The chain links TRBV19 to TRBJ2-1, with 10 bases that match TRBD2. Germline assignment: CDR1 LNHDA and CDR2 SQIVND (reference sequence). Germline trimming cut 5 bases from V and 12 bases from J; bases unmatched to any gene: 13. This CDR3 has 15 residues. CDR3 loop: CASSPRGSGGSWQFF. Here the CDR3 DNA reads TGTGCCAGTAGTCCCCGAGGTAGCGGGGGGTCTTGGCAGTTCTTC.

This clone has just a few counts. V and J are TRBV5-1 and TRBJ1-1; TRBD1 is a possible D gene (6 bases). The ends were cut back, 4 bases at V and 10 bases at J, with 17 bases in the middle. CDR1 and CDR2 from the germline V gene are SGHRS and YFSETQ. The CDR3 loop spans 13 amino acids. The CDR3 here is CASSINRDRVAFF. The CDR3 DNA sequence: TGCGCCAGCAGCATAAACAGGGACCGCGTAGCTTTCTTT.

This chain connects TRBV7-6 to TRBJ2-7; tentative D call: TRBD2 (7 bases). The CDR3 loop spans 17 amino acids. Germline values: CDR1 SGHVS, CDR2 FNYEAQ. V lost 1 base and J 2 bases, leaving 18 bases between the germline ends. The CDR3 DNA sequence: TGTGCCAGCAGCTTAGTGGGGGCTAAGCGGGGAACCTACGAGCAGTACTTC. This sequence encodes CASSLVGAKRGTYEQYF.

This chain connects TRBV6-4 to TRBJ2-1; unclear D gene. The CDR3 loop spans 16 amino acids. Trimming cost V 0 bases and J 2 bases, with 11 bases left between them. The germline V gene has CDR1 MRHNA and CDR2 SNTAGT. For the CDR3, the DNA is TGTGCCAGCAGTGACTCGATTTTGCGGCCCTACAATGAGCAGTTCTTC. This translates into CASSDSILRPYNEQFF.

The V call is TRBV25-1, the J call TRBJ2-7; 12 bases line up with TRBD2. The J segment lost 3 bases and the V segment lost 5 bases, leaving 5 bases of the junction unmatched. CDR1 is MGHDK and CDR2 is SYGVNS in the germline V gene. The CDR3 extends over 15 amino acids. CDR3 sequence reads: CASSTRLAGDYEQYF. The CDR3 region has the DNA TGTGCCAGCAGTACACGACTAGCGGGGGACTACGAGCAGTACTTC.

For the CDR3, the DNA is TGTGCCAGCAGCCCTCCGGCGGGCACAGATACGCAGTATTTT. It codes for CASSPPAGTDTQYF. The chain carries TRBV7-9 and TRBJ2-3; D is unresolved. Germline V CDR1 and CDR2: SEHNR, FQNEAQ (reference sequence). V was pared by 5 bases and J by 1 base, with 10 bases between. The CDR3 contains 14 residues.

The chain employs TRBV7-9 and TRBJ2-3, with D unclear. The CDR3 consists of 16 residues. V dropped 1 base and J dropped 3 bases, with 14 bases sitting between them. CDR1 SEHNR and CDR2 FQNEAQ come from the germline V gene (reference sequence). CDR3 coding DNA: TGTGCCAGCAGCTTAGAGAGAACGTCAAGAACAGATACGCAGTATTTT. Translation: CASSLERTSRTDTQYF.

The chain recombines TRBV2 with TRBJ1-3; 9 bases fit TRBD1. V trimming: 9 bases; J trimming: 8 bases; junction bases outside the gene matches: 8. The CDR3 length is 13 residues. Looked up from germline, CDR1 is SNHLY and CDR2 is FYNNEI. The DNA for the CDR3 is TGTGCCAGTGAAGGGACAGGGACGGACACCATATATTTT. Translated, it gives CASEGTGTDTIYF.

The chain employs TRBV29-1 and TRBJ1-1; D possibly corresponds to TRBD1 (5 bases). The CDR3 contains 13 residues. V was pared by 5 bases and J by 3 bases, with 13 bases between. From germline, CDR1 is SQVTM and CDR2 ANQGSEA. CDR3 in amino acids: CSVSTKGDTEAFF. The CDR3 bases are TGCAGCGTTTCTACTAAAGGGGACACTGAAGCTTTCTTT.

This sequence joins TRBV29-1 and TRBJ1-2, with D perhaps matching TRBD1 (6 bases). The CDR3 runs to 15 residues. Germline loops: CDR1 SQVTM, CDR2 ANQGSEA. V lost 1 base to trimming and J lost 3 bases, with 15 bases between them. The CDR3: CSVEGGGQRDYGYTF. As DNA, the CDR3 is TGCAGCGTTGAAGGGGGGGGGCAAAGGGACTATGGCTACACCTTC.